This passage covers 2 T cell receptor beta chains from one sample sequenced in a study of cytomegalovirus exposure and HLA in healthy donors. The PCR had 60 Vbeta and 13 Jbeta primers. Sequenced by immunoSEQ multiplex PCR; TCRdb stores in-frame clones only, minus some. The table has some 140,000 clones, roughly 78% seen once. Sequenced: PBMCs. Receptor source: a man aged 40-55 years in good health and CMV-seropositive.

A single count supports this clone. The chain combines TRBV5-1 with TRBJ2-3; the D gene is possibly TRBD2 (5 bases). The CDR3 has 16 amino acids. Trimming took off 4 bases at V and 1 base at J, with 16 bases between the two ends. Per the germline V gene, CDR1 is SGHRS and CDR2 is YFSETQ. The CDR3: CASSGFLDGGTDTQYF. CDR3 nucleotide sequence: TGCGCCAGCAGCGGCTTCCTGGACGGGGGCACAGATACGCAGTATTTT. The entire variable domain, with the rest obtained from reference TRBV5-1 and TRBJ2-3, is as follows: KAGVTQTPRYLIKTRGQQVTLSCSPISGHRSVSWYQQTPGQGLQFLFEYFSETQRNKGNFPGRFSGRQFSNSRSEMNVSTLELGDSALYLCASSGFLDGGTDTQYFGPGTRLTVL.

The rearrangement joins TRBV19 to TRBJ2-5, with 11 bases identical to TRBD2. The germline V gene encodes CDR1 LNHDA and CDR2 SQIVND (reference sequence). The CDR3 consists of 15 residues. Trimming at V came to 7 bases and at J to 2 bases, leaving 6 bases not matched to a gene. The chain's CDR3 is CASTSGLAEQETQYF. The CDR3 nucleotides read TGTGCCAGTACCTCGGGACTAGCGGAACAAGAGACCCAGTACTTC.